These 27 T cell receptor beta chains came from one sample sequenced in a study of identical twins. MiXCR was run by TCRdb on the 5' RACE reads, yielding one entry per CDR3 protein. The sample holds some 760,000 distinct CDR3 sequences, about 18% seen once. These data are also associated with another study on T cells expressing NK-cell markers.

The sample comprised PBMCs. Source of these receptors: a woman under 30 in good health.

This clonotype was observed once. V usage is TRBV7-9 and J usage is TRBJ2-7; D remains ambiguous. V lost 5 bases, J lost 0 bases, and 14 bases lay in between. Per germline, CDR1 SEHNR and CDR2 FQNEAQ (reference sequence). There are 15 residues in the CDR3. CDR3 coding DNA: TGTGCCAGCAGCCCGGGTCCTTTTGCCTCCTACGAGCAGTACTTC. Its protein product is CASSPGPFASYEQYF.

This clonotype was observed at least ten times. The chain is built from TRBV18 and TRBJ2-1, with 8 bases fitting TRBD2. The CDR3 totals 16 residues. The germline CDR1 and CDR2 sequences are KGHSH and LQKENI. With 5 bases clipped from V and 0 bases from J, the junction kept 6 bases outside the gene matches. The DNA for the CDR3 is TGTGCCAGCTCAGCGGCGGGGGGCGACTCCTACAATGAGCAGTTCTTC. This translates into CASSAAGGDSYNEQFF.

This clonotype has only a few counts. V and J are TRBV12-3 or TRBV12-4 and TRBJ1-2, with D hard to call. The germline V and J ends were trimmed by 3 bases and 1 base, with 6 bases remaining between them. The CDR3 sequence is 13 residues long. The CDR3 sequence is CASSLDFNYGYTF. In DNA, the CDR3 is TGTGCCAGCAGTTTGGACTTTAACTATGGCTACACCTTC.

In this sample, this clonotype turned up a few times. The J gene is TRBJ2-3, the V gene TRBV5-1; no clear D gene. The germline gives CDR1 SGHRS, CDR2 YFSETQ. Trimming shortened V by 4 bases and J by 3 bases, and 12 bases separated the two germline ends. The CDR3 has 14 amino acids. This CDR3 reads CASSPAPVTDTQYF. The CDR3 bases are TGCGCCAGCAGCCCGGCCCCAGTTACAGATACGCAGTATTTT.

On this clonotype itself: This may be a read error: a much more frequent sequence differs by one nucleotide. The chain uses TRBV6-1 and TRBJ2-5; TRBD2 matches 14 bases. The CDR3 is 14 residues long. J gave up 3 bases and V 6 bases, and 0 bases lay outside the gene matches. Germline assignment: CDR1 MNHNS and CDR2 SASEGT. The CDR3 region is CASRGLAGEETQYF. For the CDR3, the DNA is TGTGCCAGCAGGGGACTAGCGGGGGAAGAGACCCAGTACTTC.

The table lists this clonotype with many counts. The V and J genes are TRBV7-6 and TRBJ1-1; maybe TRBD1 (6 bases). This CDR3 contains 13 residues. Trimming removed 6 bases at V and 2 bases at J, with 10 bases between. Germline CDR1 reads SGHVS; CDR2 reads FNYEAQ. The CDR3 DNA sequence: TGTGCCAGCAGTTCCGGGACAAACACTGAAGCTTTCTTT. It specifies CASSSGTNTEAFF.

This clonotype was seen only a few times. This chain's CDR3 is CASRGRGTYEQYF. Written as DNA, the CDR3 is TGTGCCAGCAGAGGACGGGGTACCTACGAGCAGTACTTC. V and J are TRBV27 and TRBJ2-7, with a weak D call TRBD2 (5 bases). This CDR3 is built from 13 residues. V lost 6 bases to trimming and J lost 2 bases, with 11 bases between them. Germline V gives CDR1 MNHEY, CDR2 SMNVEV (reference sequence).

This clonotype was seen more than once but under ten times. This sequence joins TRBV27 and TRBJ1-2; 7 bases are a match to TRBD1. The CDR3 extends over 14 amino acids. V dropped 2 bases and J dropped 1; count of bases not matched to a gene: 1. Germline CDR1 and CDR2: MNHEY and SMNVEV (reference sequence). CDR3 in amino acids: CASSLTGVNYGYTF. The CDR3 DNA reads as TGTGCCAGCAGTTTAACAGGGGTTAACTATGGCTACACCTTC.

This chain connects TRBV4-2 to TRBJ2-1; 8 nucleotides match TRBD2. J lost 7 bases, V lost 4 bases, and 12 bases had no gene match. The CDR3 covers 16 residues. Germline V lookup: CDR1 LGHNA, CDR2 YNFKEQ. The chain's CDR3 is CASSPSGAGVENEQFF. The DNA of the CDR3 is TGTGCCAGCAGCCCGTCAGGAGCGGGAGTCGAAAATGAGCAGTTCTTC.

The rearrangement links TRBV11-2 to TRBJ2-4, with D maybe TRBD1 (6 bases). Deletions cut 1 base from V and 5 bases from J, with 12 bases between. Per germline, CDR1 SGHAT and CDR2 FQNNGV. The CDR3 is 15 residues long. The CDR3 is CASSLGHRAQNIQYF. The CDR3 bases are TGTGCCAGCAGCTTAGGTCACAGGGCCCAAAACATTCAGTACTTC.

J is TRBJ2-7 and V is TRBV5-6; a possible D gene is TRBD1 (5 bases). In germline, CDR1 is SGHDT, CDR2 YYEEEE. The V gene lost 2 bases and the J gene lost 3 bases, with 12 bases spanning the gap. This CDR3 has 14 amino acids. The CDR3: CASSLSRQGYEQYF. As DNA, the CDR3 is TGTGCCAGCAGCTTATCTCGGCAGGGCTACGAGCAGTACTTC.

Written as DNA, the CDR3 is TGTGCCAGCAGCTTACGGAGCCGGGACAGGATCTATGGCTACACCTTC. Translation: CASSLRSRDRIYGYTF. The chain uses TRBV7-9 and TRBJ1-2, with 8 bases fitting TRBD1. The CDR3 runs to 16 residues. V lost 2 bases and J lost 4; bases outside the gene matches: 9. CDR1 and CDR2 from the germline V gene are SEHNR and FQNEAQ (reference sequence).

The V gene is TRBV5-1, the J gene TRBJ2-2; 10 positions match TRBD1. Germline V gives CDR1 SGHRS, CDR2 YFSETQ. After removal of 5 bases from V and 4 bases from J, the junction contained 2 bases not matched to a gene. The CDR3 totals 14 residues. The CDR3 DNA reads as TGCGCCAGCAGGACAGGGGGCTTCACCGGGGAGCTGTTTTTT. The encoded protein is CASRTGGFTGELFF.

This clonotype came up many times. The V call is TRBV6-5, the J call TRBJ2-5; D remains unclear. V gave up 4 bases and J gave up 4 bases, with 7 bases separating them. CDR3 size: 12 residues. Germline CDR1 is MNHEY and CDR2 is SVGAGI. CDR3 sequence reads: CASSFKGETQYF. CDR3 bases: TGTGCCAGCAGTTTCAAAGGAGAGACCCAGTACTTC.

This chain joins TRBV19 and TRBJ2-4, with a weak D call TRBD1 (6 bases). V gave up 3 bases and J gave up 8 bases, with 14 bases separating them. Germline V CDR1 and CDR2: LNHDA, SQIVND (reference sequence). This CDR3 spans 14 amino acids. The CDR3 DNA reads as TGTGCCAGTAGTATCTCGGACAGTGGACACATTCAGTACTTC. Amino acids: CASSISDSGHIQYF. The variable domain in full, completed from reference TRBV19 and TRBJ2-4, reads DGGITQSPKYLFRKEGQNVTLSCEQNLNHDAMYWYRQDPGQGLRLIYYSQIVNDFQKGDIAEGYSVSREKKESFPLTVTSAQKNPTAFYLCASSISDSGHIQYFGAGTRLSVL.

About this clonotype itself: A read error may explain this, as a much larger clone is one base away. No conserved phenylalanine or tryptophan is present at the end of the CDR3, so a read error is the likely explanation. The DNA of the CDR3 is TGCGCCAGCAGCTTTACGGGGGGCAATGAGCAGTTCTGC. Its protein product is CASSFTGGNEQFC. The chain combines TRBV5-1 with TRBJ2-1; 7 nucleotides line up with TRBD2. The germline gives CDR1 SGHRS, CDR2 YFSETQ. CDR3 length: 13 amino acids. V was clipped by 2 bases and J by 6 bases; unmatched bases: 2.

There are a few counts of this clonotype. The chain employs TRBV7-9 and TRBJ1-1; tentative D call: TRBD1 (6 bases). The CDR3 consists of 13 residues. Deletions cut 5 bases from V and 8 bases from J, with 15 bases between. Germline V gives CDR1 SEHNR, CDR2 FQNEAQ (reference sequence). The CDR3 region is CASSLGSGAEAFF. In DNA, the CDR3 is TGTGCCAGCAGCCTAGGGTCAGGGGCAGAAGCTTTCTTT.

This clonotype was counted only a few times. This sequence joins TRBV20-1 and TRBJ2-7, with TRBD1 matching over 7 bases. The CDR3 is made up of 14 amino acids. V lost 6 bases, J lost 2 bases, and 10 bases stayed unmatched. Germline V gene sequence: CDR1 DFQATT, CDR2 SNEGSKA (reference sequence). The CDR3 nucleotides read TGCAGTGCAACCACTTTAGACAGGGCCTACGAGCAGTACTTC. Translation: CSATTLDRAYEQYF.

The V and J genes are TRBV9 and TRBJ1-2; 10 bases are shared with TRBD1. CDR3 length equals 16 residues. V was pared by 2 bases and J by 4 bases, with 8 bases of the junction left unmatched. CDR1 is SGDLS, CDR2 YYNGEE, per germline. The CDR3 region has the DNA TGTGCCAGCAGCGTCTGGTACGGGACAGGGGTCTATGGCTACACCTTC. Its translation: CASSVWYGTGVYGYTF.

This clonotype was picked up a small number of times. The V and J genes are TRBV7-9 and TRBJ2-7, with 8 bases that match TRBD2. The germline V gene encodes CDR1 SEHNR and CDR2 FQNEAQ (reference sequence). The CDR3 is made up of 13 amino acids. J was trimmed by 9 bases and V by 8 bases; bases with no gene match: 12. The CDR3 sequence is CASQREIPLRQYF. CDR3 nucleotides: TGTGCCAGCCAGCGGGAGATTCCCCTTCGGCAGTACTTC.

This chain connects TRBV7-6 to TRBJ2-5, with D tentatively TRBD2 (5 bases). CDR1 is SGHVS, CDR2 FNYEAQ, per germline. V was clipped by 5 bases and J by 0 bases, with 13 bases between them. CDR3 length: 15 amino acids. The CDR3 nucleotides are TGTGCCAGCAGCAAAGCGGCGATATACCAAGAGACCCAGTACTTC. Protein sequence: CASSKAAIYQETQYF.

A note on this clonotype: The junction departs from germline at one end; a sequencing error may be responsible. This chain links TRBV7-7 with TRBJ2-2; D possibly uses TRBD1 or TRBD2 (6 bases each). This CDR3 is built from 16 residues. Looked up from germline, CDR1 is SSHAT and CDR2 is FNYEAQ (reference sequence). CDR3 sequence reads: CASSLGGFGYTGELFF. CDR3 nucleotide sequence: TGTGCTAGCAGCTTAGGGGGGTTCGGTTACACCGGGGAGCTGTTTTTT. The entire variable domain, with the rest obtained from reference TRBV7-7 and TRBJ2-2, is as follows: GAGVSQSPRYKVTKRGQDVTLRCDPISSHATLYWYQQALGQGPEFLTYFNYEAQPDKSGLPSDRFSAERPEGSISTLTIQRTEQRDSAMYRCASSLGGFGYTGELFFGEGSRLTVL.

This clonotype was counted only a few times. The chain recombines TRBV29-1 with TRBJ2-5; tentative D call: TRBD1 (6 bases). The CDR3 length is 12 residues. Trimming left V 7 bases short and J 4 bases short, with 13 bases between. Per germline, CDR1 SQVTM and CDR2 ANQGSEA. The CDR3 bases are TGCAGCGAGTGGGGGCGAGGAGAGACCCAGTACTTC. Residues: CSEWGRGETQYF. The full variable domain, its missing parts supplied by reference TRBV29-1 and TRBJ2-5, is SAVISQKPSRDICQRGTSLTIQCQVDSQVTMMFWYRQQPGQSLTLIATANQGSEATYESGFVIDKFPISRPNLTFSTLTVSNMSPEDSSIYLCSEWGRGETQYFGPGTRLLVL.

The CDR3 DNA reads TGCAGTGCTAGAGATTTAGCCTTTTGGGAGACCCAGTACTTC. Protein product: CSARDLAFWETQYF. The V and J genes are TRBV20-1 and TRBJ2-5; D gene uncertain. Deletions cut 0 bases from V and 5 bases from J, with 13 bases between. This CDR3 spans 14 amino acids. Germline V gene sequence: CDR1 DFQATT, CDR2 SNEGSKA (reference sequence).

The chain combines TRBV20-1 with TRBJ2-6, with no clear D. V dropped 0 bases and J dropped 2 bases, with 11 bases sitting between them. The CDR3 consists of 16 residues. Germline V lookup: CDR1 DFQATT, CDR2 SNEGSKA (reference sequence). In nucleotides, the CDR3 is TGCAGTGCTAGAGATTTAGGAACCCCTGGGGCCAACGTCCTGACTTTC. Encoded protein: CSARDLGTPGANVLTF.

Only a few counts were recorded for this clonotype. The chain employs TRBV15 and TRBJ1-1; D perhaps matches TRBD1 (6 bases). The V end was cut by 1 base, the J end by 6 bases, with 9 bases between. CDR3 length: 13 residues. Germline V gene lookup returns CDR1 LNHNV and CDR2 YYDKDF (reference sequence). In DNA, the CDR3 is TGTGCCACCAGCAGAGGAGGACAGCCTGAAGCTTTCTTT. Encoded protein: CATSRGGQPEAFF.

The chain couples TRBV9 to TRBJ2-1; D is perhaps TRBD2 (5 bases). Trimming took off 0 bases at V and 13 bases at J, with 14 bases between the two ends. This CDR3 has 13 amino acids. The germline CDR1 and CDR2 sequences are SGDLS and YYNGEE. CDR3 bases: TGTGCCAGCAGCGTAGAATGGGGTCGGGGTCAGTTCTTC. Translating gives CASSVEWGRGQFF.